This T cell receptor beta chain was observed in a study of Graves' ophthalmopathy and Graves' hyperthyroidism. Findings of the study overall: Blood also held most thyroid clonotypes expanded above 0.001 frequency. Ophthalmopathy progression was predicted with 70.59% sensitivity and approximately 72% specificity.

RNA transcripts yielded amplified TCR beta CDR3 regions. HTBI-primed first-round RT-PCR preceded second-round multiplex PCR. TCRdb passed the multiplex PCR reads through MiXCR, listing each CDR3 protein once. The table includes about 57,000 distinct CDR3 sequences, around 50% detected once. This CDR3 comprises 14 residues. V lost 8 bases and J lost 8, with 22 bases in between. Looked up from germline, CDR1 is MDHEN and CDR2 is SYDVKM. At least ten counts were recorded for this clonotype. Its antigen is unknown. The study enrolled ophthalmopathy donors with moderate-to-severe activity, CAS ≥3, NOSPECS ≥4 and duration under 3 months. Clinical symptoms, serum thyroxine, TRAb, thyroid ultrasound and orbital computed tomography formed the basis of diagnosis.

J is TRBJ2-7 and V is TRBV28; the D call may be TRBD1 or TRBD2 (7 bases each). The sequenced sample was peripheral blood. This TCR was recovered from an adult woman with Graves' ophthalmopathy. CDR3 nucleotides: TGTGCCAGCGGCCCCCAGGGGGGGGTGAGGAAGCAGTACTTC. Translation gives CASGPQGGVRKQYF.